The rows below give T cell receptor beta chains drawn from one sample of a study of T cell responses to AZD1222 COVID-19 vaccine. Measured with immunoSEQ multiplex PCR; TCRdb has only the in-frame clones, and not every one. The sample holds 85,000 to 130,000 clones, approximately 90% seen once. Sequencing was performed on peripheral blood, taken on day 0 of AZD1222 vaccination. The receptors come from an adult in good health. The CDR3 runs from the conserved cysteine through the conserved F or W. The order of the fields is clone size, D gene, V gene, J gene, CDR3 DNA, CDR3 protein. A D gene is named only where the DNA matches it firmly. The size of a clone is reported for some rows only, either as once, few or many, or as a class for expanded clones.

>-|TRBD2|TRBV29-1|TRBJ2-3
TGCAGCGTTGTGCGGGGGAGCACAGATACGCAGTATTTT
CSVVRGSTDTQYF
>-|-|TRBV18|TRBJ1-3
TGTGCCAGCTCACCAAAACAGAGCTCTGGAAACACCATATATTTT
CASSPKQSSGNTIYF
>-|-|TRBV7-3|TRBJ2-1
TGTGCCAGCAGCTTAATTCTGGGTACGGGTGAGCAGTTCTTC
CASSLILGTGEQFF
>-|TRBD1|TRBV6-2/TRBV6-3|TRBJ1-5
TGTGCCAGCAGTTACAACAGGGGTGGTCAGCCCCAGCATTTT
CASSYNRGGQPQHF
>-|-|TRBV7-3|TRBJ1-2
TGTGCCAGCAGCGCGTTTGTCGACTATGGCTACACCTTC
CASSAFVDYGYTF
>-|-|TRBV28|TRBJ1-2
TGTGCCAGCAGGAAACCACAGGGAACCTATGGCTACACCTTC
CASRKPQGTYGYTF
>once|TRBD1|TRBV28|TRBJ1-5
TGTGCCAGCAGCCGGGGACAGCGACAGCCCCAGCATTTT
CASSRGQRQPQHF
>-|-|TRBV9|TRBJ1-1
TGTGCCAGCAGCGTAGGTGGTACGAACACTGAAGCTTTCTTT
CASSVGGTNTEAFF
>-|-|TRBV7-2|TRBJ2-7
TGTGCCAGCAGCTTAGACAAAGGGACCTCTTTTTACGAGCAGTACTTC
CASSLDKGTSFYEQYF
>-|-|TRBV30|TRBJ1-2
TGTGCCTGGAGCCCCGGGGCGGCCCGCGCCTATGGCTACACCTTC
CAWSPGAARAYGYTF
>-|-|TRBV18|TRBJ1-4
TGTGCCAGCTCCCCACGGGCAACTAATGAAAAACTGTTTTTT
CASSPRATNEKLFF
>once|-|TRBV6-2/TRBV6-3|TRBJ1-1
TGTGCCAGCAGTGAGATCCCGGGACGGGCCCTGAACACTGAAGCTTTCTTT
CASSEIPGRALNTEAFF
>-|TRBD1|TRBV10-3|TRBJ1-6
TGTGCCATCAGTCTCGCAAGGGGGACAGCGAATTCACCCCTCCACTTT
CAISLARGTANSPLHF
>-|TRBD1|TRBV5-1|TRBJ2-2
TGCGCCAGTCGTGCCGGGACAGGGAACACCGGGGAGCTGTTTTTT
CASRAGTGNTGELFF
>-|-|TRBV6-2/TRBV6-3|TRBJ1-1
TGTGCCAGCAGCGACCGGGGGGGGACCGACCGAGCTTTCTTT
CASSDRGGTDRAFF
>-|TRBD1|TRBV24-1|TRBJ1-4
TGTGCCACCAATACTGGACAGGGGGTTTGTATTAGTGAAAAACTGTTTTTT
CATNTGQGVCISEKLFF
>-|TRBD1|TRBV6-5|TRBJ2-1
TGTGCCAGCAGTTTTATCCGGGACAGGTACAATGAGCAGTTCTTC
CASSFIRDRYNEQFF
>few|-|TRBV4-1|TRBJ1-1
TGCGCCAGCACCAGGAGGGGAGGGAACACTGAAGCTTTCTTT
CASTRRGGNTEAFF
>-|-|TRBV19|TRBJ1-2
TGTGCCACGAGGTTTGCCTATGGCTACACCTTC
CATRFAYGYTF
>-|-|TRBV12-3/TRBV12-4|TRBJ1-1
TGTGCCAGCAGTTTCCAAAATCGGGGTGAAGCTTTCTTT
CASSFQNRGEAFF
>-|TRBD1|TRBV28|TRBJ1-4
TGTGCCAGCAGTTCGATTCGGGGACAGGGAAATGAAAAACTGTTTTTT
CASSSIRGQGNEKLFF
>-|TRBD1|TRBV3-1/TRBV3-2|TRBJ1-5
TGTGCCAGCAGCCAAGAACAGGGGGAGGCTCAGCCCCAGCATTTT
CASSQEQGEAQPQHF
>few|-|TRBV5-4|TRBJ1-2
TGTGCCAGCAGCTTGAACCGAAATGTTGGGAGCTACACCTTC
CASSLNRNVGSYTF
>-|-|TRBV7-3|TRBJ1-1
TGTGCCAGCAGCTCCCAGGCCGCCGGGGGCACTGAAGCTTTCTTT
CASSSQAAGGTEAFF
>-|TRBD1|TRBV30|TRBJ1-1
TGTGCCTGGAGTGTCCTGCCAGGGGGCTGGACTGAAGCTTTCTTT
CAWSVLPGGWTEAFF
>few|-|TRBV5-1|TRBJ2-2
TGCGCCAGCAGCTTGATGCAGGGTATGGTCACCGGGGAGCTGTTTTTT
CASSLMQGMVTGELFF